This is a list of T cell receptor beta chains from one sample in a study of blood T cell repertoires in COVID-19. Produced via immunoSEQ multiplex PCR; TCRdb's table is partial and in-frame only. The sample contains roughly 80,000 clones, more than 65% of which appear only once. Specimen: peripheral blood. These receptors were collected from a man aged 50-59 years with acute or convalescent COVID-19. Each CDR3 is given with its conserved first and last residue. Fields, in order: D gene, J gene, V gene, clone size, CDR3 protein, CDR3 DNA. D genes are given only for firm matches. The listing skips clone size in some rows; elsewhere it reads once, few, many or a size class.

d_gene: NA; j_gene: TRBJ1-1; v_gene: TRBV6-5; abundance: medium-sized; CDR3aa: CASSLQGAGTEAFF; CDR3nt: TGTGCCAGCAGCCTCCAAGGGGCCGGAACTGAAGCTTTCTTT
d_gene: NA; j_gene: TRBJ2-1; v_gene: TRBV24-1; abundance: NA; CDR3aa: CATSDPSGGPNNEQFF; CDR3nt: TGTGCCACCAGTGACCCCAGCGGTGGACCCAACAATGAGCAGTTCTTC
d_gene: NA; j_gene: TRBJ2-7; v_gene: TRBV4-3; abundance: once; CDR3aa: CASSQEAGQDFYEQYF; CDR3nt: TGCGCCAGCAGCCAAGAAGCGGGACAGGACTTTTATGAGCAGTACTTC
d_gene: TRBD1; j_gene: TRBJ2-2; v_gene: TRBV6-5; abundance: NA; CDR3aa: CASSRQGGSTGELFF; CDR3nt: TGTGCCAGCAGTCGACAGGGTGGGAGCACCGGGGAGCTGTTTTTT
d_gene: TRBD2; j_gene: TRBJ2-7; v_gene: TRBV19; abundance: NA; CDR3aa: CASSSRLAGGRYEQYF; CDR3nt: TGTGCCAGTAGTTCCCGACTAGCGGGAGGTAGGTACGAGCAGTACTTC
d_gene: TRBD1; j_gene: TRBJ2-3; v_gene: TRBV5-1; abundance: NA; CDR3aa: CASTLDRPTDTQYF; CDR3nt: TGCGCCAGCACCCTGGACAGGCCCACAGATACGCAGTATTTT
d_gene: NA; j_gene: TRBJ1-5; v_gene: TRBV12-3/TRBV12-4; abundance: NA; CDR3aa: CASSIQAAPQHF; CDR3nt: TGTGCCAGCAGTATACAGGCGGCACCCCAGCATTTT
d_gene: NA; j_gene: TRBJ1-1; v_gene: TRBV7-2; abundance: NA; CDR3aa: CASSQDRYTEAFF; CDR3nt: TGTGCCAGCAGCCAGGACAGATACACTGAAGCTTTCTTT
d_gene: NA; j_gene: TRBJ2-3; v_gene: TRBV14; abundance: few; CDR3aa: CASSQQLASTDTQYF; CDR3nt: TGTGCCAGCAGCCAGCAACTAGCTTCCACAGATACGCAGTATTTT
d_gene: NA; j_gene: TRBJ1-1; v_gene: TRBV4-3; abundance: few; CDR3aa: CASSPTLQTEAFF; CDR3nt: TGCGCCAGCAGCCCGACACTCCAGACTGAAGCTTTCTTT
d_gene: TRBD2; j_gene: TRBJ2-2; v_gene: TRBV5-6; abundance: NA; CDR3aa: CASSSLAGGRGRFPGELFF; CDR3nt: TGTGCCAGCAGCTCCCTAGCGGGGGGCCGCGGTCGTTTTCCCGGGGAGCTGTTTTTT